Each of the 9 T cell receptor beta chains below was sequenced from the same sample in a study of T cells after yellow fever vaccination. TCRdb reanalysed the 5' RACE reads using MiXCR and keeps one entry per CDR3 protein. The sample shows about 510,000 distinct CDR3 sequences, just over 20% of them seen only once. Sequenced here: PBMCs, sampled roughly 20 days after the first yellow fever vaccination. The receptor source for this set is a man between 18 and 29 years old who received the YFV17D yellow fever vaccine.

There are a few counts of this clonotype. The V call is TRBV11-2, the J call TRBJ2-7; 13 bases agree with TRBD2. This CDR3 is built from 18 residues. Per the germline V gene, CDR1 is SGHAT and CDR2 is FQNNGV. Trimming took 3 bases from V and 6 from J; bases not matched to a gene: 14. CDR3 coding DNA: TGTGCCAGCAGCTTCGGTATAGAAGGACTAGCGGGGGCAGGCGAGCAGTACTTC. Translated, it gives CASSFGIEGLAGAGEQYF.

The chain recombines TRBV3-1 with TRBJ2-1; either TRBD1 or TRBD2 may supply D (6 bases each). Trimming took off 10 bases at V and 0 bases at J, with 13 bases between the two ends. The germline V gene has CDR1 LGHDT and CDR2 YNNKEL (reference sequence). The CDR3 covers 14 residues. CDR3 region: CATQGRSSYNEQFF. CDR3 DNA: TGTGCCACCCAGGGGAGGAGCTCCTACAATGAGCAGTTCTTC.

The V gene is TRBV6-1, the J gene TRBJ2-7; the D gene is possibly TRBD2 (6 bases). Germline CDR1 reads MNHNS; CDR2 reads SASEGT. The ends were cut back, 7 bases at V and 3 bases at J, with 16 bases in the middle. The CDR3 length is 14 residues. The CDR3: CASTRRGSNYEQYV. CDR3 DNA: TGTGCCAGCACCCGCCGGGGGTCGAACTACGAGCAGTACGTC.

This clonotype appeared a few times. V gene TRBV7-2 combines with J gene TRBJ2-3; 9 nucleotides align to TRBD2. The CDR3 is made up of 14 amino acids. Trimming took 4 bases from V and 4 from J; bases not matched to a gene: 3. Germline CDR1 and CDR2: SGHTA and FQGNSA. The CDR3 reads CASSSRTSADTQYF. The CDR3 DNA follows: TGTGCCAGCAGCTCAAGGACTAGCGCAGATACGCAGTATTTT.

Regarding this clonotype: At one end, the junction sequence differs from germline, possibly due to a read error. The chain joins TRBV12-3 or TRBV12-4 to TRBJ2-7; D call uncertain. The CDR3 length is 13 residues. CDR3 coding DNA: TGTACCAGCAGTTATATTAGCTCCTACGAGCAGTACTTC. Translating it yields CTSSYISSYEQYF.

Only a few counts were recorded for this clonotype. This chain uses TRBV12-3 or TRBV12-4 with TRBJ1-2; D gene uncertain. V was cut by 6 bases and J by 6 bases, with 17 bases left in between. The length of the CDR3 is 14 residues. The CDR3 DNA is TGTGCCAGCAGCTCCGGGATCCACACTAATGGCTACACCTTC. This encodes CASSSGIHTNGYTF.

V and J are TRBV2 and TRBJ1-6; D call uncertain. The CDR3 sequence is 14 residues long. The germline V gene encodes CDR1 SNHLY and CDR2 FYNNEI. Trimming took off 4 bases at V and 4 bases at J, with 8 bases between the two ends. The CDR3 DNA follows: TGTGCCAGCAGTGTTCCAGTTTATAATTCACCCCTCCACTTT. It codes for CASSVPVYNSPLHF.

In DNA, the CDR3 is TGTGCCATCAGTGAGTCCGGGCGGGCGCAGGGTGAGCAGTTCTTC. Translated, it gives CAISESGRAQGEQFF. This chain joins TRBV10-3 and TRBJ2-1, with D tentatively TRBD1 or TRBD2 (5 bases each). Germline CDR1 ENHRY, CDR2 SYGVKD. The CDR3 sequence is 15 residues long. Trimming removed 0 bases from V and 9 bases from J, with 15 bases in between.

This clonotype was seen ten or more times. The chain recombines TRBV7-2 with TRBJ2-1; D is perhaps TRBD1 (5 bases). Deletions cut 1 base from V and 2 bases from J, with 12 bases between. Germline assignment: CDR1 SGHTA and CDR2 FQGNSA. CDR3 length: 16 residues. CDR3 region: CASSLVGAATYNEQFF. CDR3 in DNA: TGTGCCAGCAGCTTAGTAGGGGCAGCTACCTACAATGAGCAGTTCTTC.